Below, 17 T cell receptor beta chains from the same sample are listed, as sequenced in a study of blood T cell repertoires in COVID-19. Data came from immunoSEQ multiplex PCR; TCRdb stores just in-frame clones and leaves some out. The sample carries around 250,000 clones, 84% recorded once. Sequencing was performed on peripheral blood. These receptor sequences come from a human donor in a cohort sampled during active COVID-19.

CDR3 sequence reads: CASSSVGSTEGYEQYF. For the CDR3, the DNA is TGTGCCAGCAGCTCGGTTGGGTCTACGGAGGGCTACGAGCAGTACTTC. The V call is TRBV11-2, the J call TRBJ2-7; weak D call: TRBD2 (6 bases). The CDR3 has 16 residues. Trimming took off 4 bases at V and 3 bases at J, with 19 bases between the two ends. Germline CDR1 is SGHAT and CDR2 is FQNNGV.

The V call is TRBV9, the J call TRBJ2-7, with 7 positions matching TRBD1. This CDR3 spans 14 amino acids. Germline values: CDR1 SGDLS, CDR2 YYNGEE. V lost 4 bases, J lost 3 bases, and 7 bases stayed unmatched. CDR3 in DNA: TGTGCCAGCAGCCTGACAGGGAGTAGCTACGAGCAGTACTTC. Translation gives CASSLTGSSYEQYF.

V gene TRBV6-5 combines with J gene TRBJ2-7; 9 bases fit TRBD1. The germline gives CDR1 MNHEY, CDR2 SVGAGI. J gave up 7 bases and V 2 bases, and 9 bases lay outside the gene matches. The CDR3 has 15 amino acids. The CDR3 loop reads CASSYTRDRGSEQYF. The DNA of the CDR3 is TGTGCCAGCAGTTACACCCGAGACAGGGGGAGTGAGCAGTACTTC.

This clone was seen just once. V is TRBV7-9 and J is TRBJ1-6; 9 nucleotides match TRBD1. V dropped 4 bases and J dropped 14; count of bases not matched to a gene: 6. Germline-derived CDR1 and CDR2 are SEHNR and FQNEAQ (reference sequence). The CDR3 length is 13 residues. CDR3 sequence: CASSSTGGSALHF. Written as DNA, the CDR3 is TGTGCCAGCAGCTCGACAGGGGGGTCGGCCCTCCACTTT.

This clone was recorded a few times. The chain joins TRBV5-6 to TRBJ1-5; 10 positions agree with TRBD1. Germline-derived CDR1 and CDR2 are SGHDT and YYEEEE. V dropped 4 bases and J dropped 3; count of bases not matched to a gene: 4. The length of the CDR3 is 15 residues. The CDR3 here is CASSKTGGYNQPQHF. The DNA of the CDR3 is TGTGCCAGCAGCAAGACAGGGGGCTACAATCAGCCCCAGCATTTT.

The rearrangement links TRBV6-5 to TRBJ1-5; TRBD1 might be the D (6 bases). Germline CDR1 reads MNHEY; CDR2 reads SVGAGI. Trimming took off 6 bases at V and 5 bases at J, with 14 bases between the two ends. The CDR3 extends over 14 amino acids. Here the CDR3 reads CASRDDRSYQPQHF. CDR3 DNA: TGTGCCAGCAGAGACGACAGGTCCTATCAGCCCCAGCATTTT.

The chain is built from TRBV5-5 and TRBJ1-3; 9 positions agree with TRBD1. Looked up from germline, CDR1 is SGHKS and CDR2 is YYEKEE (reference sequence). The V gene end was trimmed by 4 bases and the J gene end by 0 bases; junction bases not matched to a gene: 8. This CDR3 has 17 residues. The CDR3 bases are TGTGCCAGCAGCGTAAGGACAGGGGCAAACTCTGGAAACACCATATATTTT. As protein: CASSVRTGANSGNTIYF. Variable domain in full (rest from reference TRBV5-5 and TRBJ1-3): DAGVTQSPTHLIKTRGQQVTLRCSPISGHKSVSWYQQVLGQGPQFIFQYYEKEERGRGNFPDRFSARQFPNYSSELNVNALLLGDSALYLCASSVRTGANSGNTIYFGEGSWLTVV.

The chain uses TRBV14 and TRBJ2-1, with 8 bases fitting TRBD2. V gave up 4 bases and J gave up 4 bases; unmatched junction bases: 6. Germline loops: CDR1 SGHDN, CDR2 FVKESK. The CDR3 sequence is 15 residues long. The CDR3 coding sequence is TGTGCCAGCAGCCTCGTAGCGGGGATTTACAATGAGCAGTTCTTC. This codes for CASSLVAGIYNEQFF. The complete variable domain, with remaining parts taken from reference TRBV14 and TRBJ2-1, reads EAGVTQFPSHSVIEKGQTVTLRCDPISGHDNLYWYRRVMGKEIKFLLHFVKESKQDESGMPNNRFLAERTGGTYSTLKVQPAELEDSGVYFCASSLVAGIYNEQFFGPGTRLTVL.

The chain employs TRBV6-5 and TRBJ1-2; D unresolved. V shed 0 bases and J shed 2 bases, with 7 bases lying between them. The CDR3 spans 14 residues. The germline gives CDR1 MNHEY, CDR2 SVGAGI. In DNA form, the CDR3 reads TGTGCCAGCAGTTACTCAGAGAACAACTATGGCTACACCTTC. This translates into CASSYSENNYGYTF.

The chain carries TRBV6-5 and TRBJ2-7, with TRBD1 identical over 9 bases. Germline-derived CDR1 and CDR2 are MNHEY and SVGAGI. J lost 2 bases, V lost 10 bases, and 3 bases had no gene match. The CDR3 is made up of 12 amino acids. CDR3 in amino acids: CAIGQGTYEQYF. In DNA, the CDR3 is TGTGCCATCGGACAGGGGACCTACGAGCAGTACTTC.

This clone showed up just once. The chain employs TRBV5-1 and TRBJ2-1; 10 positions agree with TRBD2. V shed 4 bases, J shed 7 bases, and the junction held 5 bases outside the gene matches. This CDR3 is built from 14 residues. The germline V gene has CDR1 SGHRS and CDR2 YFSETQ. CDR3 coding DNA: TGCGCCAGCAGCCTCCCTAGCGGGAGTAATGAGCAGTTCTTC. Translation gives CASSLPSGSNEQFF.

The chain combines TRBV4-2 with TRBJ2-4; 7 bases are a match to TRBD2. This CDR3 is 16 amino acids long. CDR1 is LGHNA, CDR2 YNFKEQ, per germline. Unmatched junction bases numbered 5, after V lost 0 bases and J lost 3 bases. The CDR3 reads CASSQDPGEGKNIQYF. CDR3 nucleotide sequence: TGTGCCAGCAGCCAAGATCCCGGGGAGGGCAAAAACATTCAGTACTTC.

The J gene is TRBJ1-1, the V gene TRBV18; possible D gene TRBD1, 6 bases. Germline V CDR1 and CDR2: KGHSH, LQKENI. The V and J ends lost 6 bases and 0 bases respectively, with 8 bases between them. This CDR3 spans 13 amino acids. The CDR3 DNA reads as TGTGCCAGCTCCCAGGGGATGAACACTGAAGCTTTCTTT. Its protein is CASSQGMNTEAFF.

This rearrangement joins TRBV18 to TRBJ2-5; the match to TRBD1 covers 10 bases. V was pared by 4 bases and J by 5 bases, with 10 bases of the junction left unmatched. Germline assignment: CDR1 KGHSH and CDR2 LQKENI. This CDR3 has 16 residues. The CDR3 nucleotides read TGTGCCAGCTCACTTATGACAGGGGGCGCGAAGGAGACCCAGTACTTC. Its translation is CASSLMTGGAKETQYF.

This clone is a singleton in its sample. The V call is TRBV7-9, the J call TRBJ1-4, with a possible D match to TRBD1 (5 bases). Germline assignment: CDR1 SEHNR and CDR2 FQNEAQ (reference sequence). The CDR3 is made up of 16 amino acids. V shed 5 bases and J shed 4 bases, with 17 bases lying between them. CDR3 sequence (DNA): TGTGCCAGCAGCCTCGAGGGGACTCTGAGTAATGAAAAACTGTTTTTT. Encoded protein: CASSLEGTLSNEKLFF. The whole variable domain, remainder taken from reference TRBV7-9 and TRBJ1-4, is DTGVSQNPRHKITKRGQNVTFRCDPISEHNRLYWYRQTLGQGPEFLTYFQNEAQLEKSRLLSDRFSAERPKGSFSTLEIQRTEQGDSAMYLCASSLEGTLSNEKLFFGSGTQLSVL.

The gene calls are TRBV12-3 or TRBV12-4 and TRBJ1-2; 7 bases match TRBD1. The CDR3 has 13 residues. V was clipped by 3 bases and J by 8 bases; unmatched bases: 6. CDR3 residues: CASSFDREIGYTF. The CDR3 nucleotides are TGTGCCAGCAGTTTTGACAGGGAGATAGGCTACACCTTC.

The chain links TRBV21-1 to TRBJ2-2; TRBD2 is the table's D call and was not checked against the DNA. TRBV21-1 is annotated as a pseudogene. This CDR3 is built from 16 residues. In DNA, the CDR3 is TGTGCCAGCAGCGGATTTGGGGGGGTGAACACCGGGGAGCTGTTTTTT. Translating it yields CASSGFGGVNTGELFF.